This note documents a single TCR beta chain sequence. V was pared by 1 base and J by 0 bases, with 10 bases of the junction left unmatched. The CDR3 is 18 amino acids. Germline V gene lookup returns CDR1 SGHDT and CDR2 YYEEEE. Source study methods: Reference gene primer amplification gave nucleated cell count estimates. Method: immunoSEQ multiplex PCR; TCRdb's copy keeps in-frame clones and lacks some. V and J calls and clone size are those listed in that table; D and trimming were worked out from the DNA. The sample yields 300,000 to 350,000 clones, over 80% seen once. This entry is derived from a study of blood T cell repertoires in COVID-19. Study background: The samples span acute and convalescent COVID-19 from the United States, Italy and Spain.

Patients from Seattle were sampled longitudinally, starting during active infection. V gene TRBV5-6 combines with J gene TRBJ1-5; 7 bases match TRBD1. The TCR comes from a woman between 50 and 59 years old with COVID-19, enrolled during active disease. The sequenced material came from peripheral blood. The CDR3 protein is CASSLFGRGDTSNQPQHF. The CDR3 DNA follows: TGTGCCAGCAGCTTGTTCGGCAGGGGGGATACTAGCAATCAGCCCCAGCATTTT.